The 13 T cell receptor beta chains reported below all come from one sample, sequenced in a study of cytomegalovirus exposure and HLA in healthy donors. The PCR employed 60 Vbeta primers together with 13 Jbeta primers. Assay used: immunoSEQ multiplex PCR; TCRdb lists only in-frame clones, some missing. This table holds about 210,000 clones. The sequenced material came from PBMCs. The receptors here all came from a woman aged 25 to 39 in good health and CMV-seropositive.

The chain has TRBV6-1 and TRBJ1-2; TRBD1 matches 9 bases. The CDR3 is made up of 14 amino acids. The V and J ends lost 4 bases and 5 bases, in that order; junction bases with no gene match: 5. Germline V gives CDR1 MNHNS, CDR2 SASEGT. The CDR3 DNA sequence: TGTGCCAGCAGTGTGGGGACAGGGCCGTATGGCTACACCTTC. It codes for CASSVGTGPYGYTF.

The chain combines TRBV2 with TRBJ1-1, with 10 bases that match TRBD1. V lost 4 bases, J lost 3 bases, and 5 bases stayed unmatched. This CDR3 spans 15 amino acids. CDR1 and CDR2 (germline): SNHLY, FYNNEI. The CDR3 is CASSGTGGSDTEAFF. CDR3 bases: TGTGCCAGCAGTGGGACAGGGGGGTCGGACACTGAAGCTTTCTTT. Full variable domain (missing parts from reference TRBV2 and TRBJ1-1): EPEVTQTPSHQVTQMGQEVILRCVPISNHLYFYWYRQILGQKVEFLVSFYNNEISEKSEIFDDQFSVERPDGSNFTLKIRSTKLEDSAMYFCASSGTGGSDTEAFFGQGTRLTVV.

The chain employs TRBV28 and TRBJ1-2, with 8 positions matching TRBD1. The CDR3 runs 14 residues. The germline gives CDR1 MDHEN, CDR2 SYDVKM. With 7 bases clipped from V and 5 bases from J, the junction kept 9 bases outside the gene matches. CDR3 amino acids: CASIVGTGLYGYTF. The CDR3 nucleotides read TGTGCCAGCATCGTTGGGACAGGCCTTTATGGCTACACCTTC.

J is TRBJ1-1 and V is TRBV7-9, with TRBD1 matching over 8 bases. The CDR3 runs 15 residues. Germline loops: CDR1 SEHNR, CDR2 FQNEAQ (reference sequence). After removal of 4 bases from V and 4 bases from J, the junction contained 8 bases not matched to a gene. The CDR3 is CASSSPGGRGTEAFF. The CDR3 coding sequence is TGTGCCAGCAGCTCCCCAGGGGGCCGTGGCACTGAAGCTTTCTTT.

As concerns this clone: At the DNA level, this CDR3 is encoded by other sequences in the same sample as well. This sequence joins TRBV5-4 and TRBJ1-1, with 8 bases matching TRBD1. The CDR3 totals 13 residues. Germline lookup yields CDR1 SGHNT and CDR2 YYREEE (reference sequence). The V gene end was trimmed by 2 bases and the J gene end by 4 bases; junction bases not matched to a gene: 1. The CDR3 DNA follows: TGTGCCAGCAGCTTCACAGGGGGCACTGAAGCTTTCTTT. It codes for CASSFTGGTEAFF.

V usage is TRBV7-9 and J usage is TRBJ2-1, with 13 bases matching TRBD2. V shed 6 bases and J 6 bases; nucleotides not matched to a gene: 5. Germline loops: CDR1 SEHNR, CDR2 FQNEAQ (reference sequence). The CDR3 has 15 residues. The CDR3 reads CASSRTSGRGNEQFF. CDR3 in DNA: TGTGCCAGCAGTCGGACTAGCGGGAGAGGCAATGAGCAGTTCTTC.

V is TRBV5-1 and J is TRBJ2-5; 9 positions agree with TRBD1. The J call is uncertain, as TRBJ2-7 better fits the DNA end. The CDR3 extends over 14 amino acids. Germline V CDR1 and CDR2: SGHRS, YFSETQ. CDR3 sequence (DNA): TGCGCCAGCAGCTTGGGACAGGGGGACCACGAGCAGTACTTC. Translation: CASSLGQGDHEQYF.

The chain employs TRBV6-6 and TRBJ1-2; 9 bases map to TRBD1. Trimming at V came to 4 bases and at J to 2 bases, leaving 5 bases not matched to a gene. Per the germline V gene, CDR1 is MNHNY and CDR2 is SVGAGI (reference sequence). This CDR3 has 15 residues. CDR3 sequence (DNA): TGTGCCAGCAGTTCACAGGGGGCGCGAAACTATGGCTACACCTTC. It is translated as CASSSQGARNYGYTF.

The chain links TRBV15 to TRBJ1-5, with D possibly matching TRBD1 (6 bases). CDR3 length: 15 residues. Germline V gene sequence: CDR1 LNHNV, CDR2 YYDKDF (reference sequence). V lost 0 bases to trimming and J lost 7 bases, with 13 bases between them. Here the CDR3 DNA reads TGTGCCACCAGCAGAGATGCGGGGGGCGGACAGCCCCAGCATTTT. Protein sequence: CATSRDAGGGQPQHF.

V is TRBV27 and J is TRBJ2-7; D may be TRBD2 (6 bases). With 5 bases removed from V and 0 bases from J, the gap between germline ends came to 17 bases. The germline V gene encodes CDR1 MNHEY and CDR2 SMNVEV (reference sequence). CDR3 size: 16 residues. The CDR3 bases are TGTGCCAGCAGTCTCGGAGGGATCTCGGGCTCCTACGAGCAGTACTTC. Translated, it gives CASSLGGISGSYEQYF.

The chain combines TRBV29-1 with TRBJ2-1; a weak D match, TRBD2 (6 bases). The CDR3 loop spans 14 amino acids. V gave up 7 bases and J gave up 0 bases, with 13 bases separating them. The germline gives CDR1 SQVTM, CDR2 ANQGSEA. The CDR3 here is CSARTGSSYNEQFF. CDR3 in DNA: TGCAGCGCACGGACCGGGAGCTCCTACAATGAGCAGTTCTTC.

V usage is TRBV4-1 and J usage is TRBJ2-7, with 10 bases fitting TRBD1. V was pared by 4 bases and J by 4 bases, with 13 bases of the junction left unmatched. The CDR3 totals 17 residues. CDR1 and CDR2 from the germline V gene are MGHRA and YSYEKL. This CDR3 reads CASSPPRTGTGVYEQYF. The CDR3 DNA reads TGCGCCAGCAGCCCTCCCCGCACCGGGACAGGGGTTTACGAGCAGTACTTC.

The chain links TRBV6-5 to TRBJ2-2; 10 nucleotides line up with TRBD1. This CDR3 contains 14 residues. V was pared by 4 bases and J by 6 bases, with 2 bases of the junction left unmatched. Germline V gene lookup returns CDR1 MNHEY and CDR2 SVGAGI. The CDR3 spells CASSWDRGAGELFF. CDR3 DNA: TGTGCCAGCAGTTGGGACAGGGGTGCCGGGGAGCTGTTTTTT.